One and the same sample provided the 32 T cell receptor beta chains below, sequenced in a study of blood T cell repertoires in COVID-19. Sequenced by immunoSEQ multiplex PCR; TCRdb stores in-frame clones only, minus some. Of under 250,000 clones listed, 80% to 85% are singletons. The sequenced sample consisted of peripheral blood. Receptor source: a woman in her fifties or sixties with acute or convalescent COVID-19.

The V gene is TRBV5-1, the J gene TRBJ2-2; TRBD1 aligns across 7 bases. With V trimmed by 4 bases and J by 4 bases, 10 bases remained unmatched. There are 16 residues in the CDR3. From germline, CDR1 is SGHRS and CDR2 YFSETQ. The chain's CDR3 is CASSPRQGSGTGELFF. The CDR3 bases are TGCGCCAGCAGCCCGCGACAGGGTAGTGGCACCGGGGAGCTGTTTTTT.

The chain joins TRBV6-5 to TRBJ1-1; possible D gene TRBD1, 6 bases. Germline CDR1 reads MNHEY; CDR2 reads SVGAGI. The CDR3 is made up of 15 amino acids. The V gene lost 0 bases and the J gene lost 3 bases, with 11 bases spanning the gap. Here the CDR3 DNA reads TGTGCCAGCAGTTACTCGTTTAAGGGGGACACTGAAGCTTTCTTT. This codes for CASSYSFKGDTEAFF.

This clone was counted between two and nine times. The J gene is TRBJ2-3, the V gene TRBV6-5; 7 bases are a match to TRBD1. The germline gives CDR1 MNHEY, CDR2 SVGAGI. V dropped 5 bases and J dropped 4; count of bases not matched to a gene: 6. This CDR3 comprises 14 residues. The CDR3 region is CASSHHGQADTQYF. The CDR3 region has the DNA TGTGCCAGCAGTCACCACGGACAGGCAGATACGCAGTATTTT.

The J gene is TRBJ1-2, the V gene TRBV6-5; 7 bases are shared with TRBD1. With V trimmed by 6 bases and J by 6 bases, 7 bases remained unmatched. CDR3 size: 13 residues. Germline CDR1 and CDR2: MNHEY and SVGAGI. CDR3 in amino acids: CASRITGADGYTF. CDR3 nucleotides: TGTGCCAGCAGGATTACAGGGGCGGATGGCTACACCTTC.

CDR3 amino acids: CASSLGFRGGQPQHF. The CDR3 DNA reads as TGTGCCAGCAGCCTCGGGTTCAGGGGTGGCCAGCCCCAGCATTTT. This chain joins TRBV5-5 and TRBJ1-5, with D possibly matching TRBD1 (6 bases). The V end lost 4 bases, the J end lost 7 bases, and 18 bases lay between the germline ends. CDR3 length equals 15 residues. Germline lookup yields CDR1 SGHKS and CDR2 YYEKEE (reference sequence).

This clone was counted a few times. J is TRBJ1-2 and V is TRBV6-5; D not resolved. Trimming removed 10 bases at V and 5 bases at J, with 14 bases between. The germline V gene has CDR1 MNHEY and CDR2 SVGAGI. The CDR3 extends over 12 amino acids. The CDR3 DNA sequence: TGTGCCACCTGGGGATGGGAGTATGGCTACACCTTC. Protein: CATWGWEYGYTF.

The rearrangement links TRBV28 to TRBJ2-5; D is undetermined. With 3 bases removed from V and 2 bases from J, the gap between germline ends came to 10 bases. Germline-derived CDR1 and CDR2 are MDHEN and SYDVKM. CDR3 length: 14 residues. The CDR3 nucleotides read TGTGCCAGCAGTTTTAGTTTCGATCAAGAGACCCAGTACTTC. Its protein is CASSFSFDQETQYF.

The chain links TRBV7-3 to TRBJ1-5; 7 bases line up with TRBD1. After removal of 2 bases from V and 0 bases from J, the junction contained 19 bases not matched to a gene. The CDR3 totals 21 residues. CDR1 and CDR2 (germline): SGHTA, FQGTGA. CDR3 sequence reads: CASSLLQGLGIGGYSNQPQHF. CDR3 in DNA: TGTGCCAGCAGCTTATTACAGGGGTTAGGGATCGGTGGGTATAGCAATCAGCCCCAGCATTTT.

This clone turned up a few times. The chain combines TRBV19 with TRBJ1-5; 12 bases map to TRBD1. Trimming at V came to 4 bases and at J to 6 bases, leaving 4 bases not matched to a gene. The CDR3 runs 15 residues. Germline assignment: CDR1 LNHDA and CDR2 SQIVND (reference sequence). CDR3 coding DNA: TGTGCCAGTAGTAAGGGGACAGGGGGCGTTCAGCCCCAGCATTTT. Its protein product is CASSKGTGGVQPQHF.

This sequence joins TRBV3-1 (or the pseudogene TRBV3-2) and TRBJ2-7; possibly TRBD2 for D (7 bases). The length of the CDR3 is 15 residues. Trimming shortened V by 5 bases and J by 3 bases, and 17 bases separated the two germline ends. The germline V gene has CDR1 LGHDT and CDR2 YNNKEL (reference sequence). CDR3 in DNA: TGTGCCAGCAGCGTTTTGGGGGGGGCGAGCTACGAGCAGTACTTC. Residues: CASSVLGGASYEQYF.

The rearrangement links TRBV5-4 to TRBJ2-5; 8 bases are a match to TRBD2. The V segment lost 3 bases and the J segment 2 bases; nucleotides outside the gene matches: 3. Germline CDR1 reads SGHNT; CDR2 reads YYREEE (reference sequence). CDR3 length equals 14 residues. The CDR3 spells CASSSLAGQETQYF. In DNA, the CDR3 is TGTGCCAGCAGCTCCTTAGCGGGGCAAGAGACCCAGTACTTC.

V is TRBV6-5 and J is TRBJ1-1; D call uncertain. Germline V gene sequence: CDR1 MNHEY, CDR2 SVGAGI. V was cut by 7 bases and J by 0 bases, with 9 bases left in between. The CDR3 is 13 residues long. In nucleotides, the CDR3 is TGTGCCAGCAATGCGGTCATGAACACTGAAGCTTTCTTT. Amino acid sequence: CASNAVMNTEAFF.

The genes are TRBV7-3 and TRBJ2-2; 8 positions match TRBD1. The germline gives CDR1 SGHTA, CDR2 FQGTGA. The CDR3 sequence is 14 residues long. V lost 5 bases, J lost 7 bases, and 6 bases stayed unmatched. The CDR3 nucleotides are TGTGCCAGCAGCCTTCAGGGGGCAGTCGGGGAGCTGTTTTTT. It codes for CASSLQGAVGELFF.

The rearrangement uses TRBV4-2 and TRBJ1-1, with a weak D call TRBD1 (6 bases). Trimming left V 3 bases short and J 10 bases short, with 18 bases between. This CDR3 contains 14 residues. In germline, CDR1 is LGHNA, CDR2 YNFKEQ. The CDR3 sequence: CASSQQGGGLGAFF. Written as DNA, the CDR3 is TGTGCCAGCAGCCAGCAAGGGGGGGGGCTAGGAGCTTTCTTT.

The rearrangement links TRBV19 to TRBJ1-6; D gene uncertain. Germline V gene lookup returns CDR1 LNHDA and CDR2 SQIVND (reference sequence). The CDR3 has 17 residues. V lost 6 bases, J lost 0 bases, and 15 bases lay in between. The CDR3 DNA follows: TGTGCCAGTAGCCGACGGAGTTTGAGCTCCTATAATTCACCCCTCCACTTT. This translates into CASSRRSLSSYNSPLHF.

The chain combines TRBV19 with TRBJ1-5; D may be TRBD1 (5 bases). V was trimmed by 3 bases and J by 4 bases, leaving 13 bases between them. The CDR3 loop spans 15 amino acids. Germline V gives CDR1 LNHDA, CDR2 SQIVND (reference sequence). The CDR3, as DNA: TGTGCCAGTAGTATGGAAAGGGGAAGGAATCAGCCCCAGCATTTT. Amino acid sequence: CASSMERGRNQPQHF.

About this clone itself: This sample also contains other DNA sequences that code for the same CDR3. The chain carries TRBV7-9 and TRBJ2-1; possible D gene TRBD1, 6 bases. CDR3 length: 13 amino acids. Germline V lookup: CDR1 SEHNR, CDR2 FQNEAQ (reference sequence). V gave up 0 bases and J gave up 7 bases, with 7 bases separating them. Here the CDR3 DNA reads TGTGCCAGCAGCTTAGCGGGGGCTAATGAGCAGTTCTTC. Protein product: CASSLAGANEQFF.

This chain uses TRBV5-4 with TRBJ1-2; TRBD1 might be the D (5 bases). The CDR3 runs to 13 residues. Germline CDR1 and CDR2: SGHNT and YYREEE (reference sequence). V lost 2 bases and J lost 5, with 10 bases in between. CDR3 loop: CASSFWGDYGYTF. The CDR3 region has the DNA TGTGCCAGCAGCTTTTGGGGGGATTATGGCTACACCTTC.

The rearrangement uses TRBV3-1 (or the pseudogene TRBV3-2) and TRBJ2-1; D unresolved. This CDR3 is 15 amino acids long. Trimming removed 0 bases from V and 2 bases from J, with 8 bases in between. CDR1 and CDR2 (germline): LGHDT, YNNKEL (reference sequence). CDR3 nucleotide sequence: TGTGCCAGCAGCCAAGAAGCGCTCGCCTACAATGAGCAGTTCTTC. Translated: CASSQEALAYNEQFF.

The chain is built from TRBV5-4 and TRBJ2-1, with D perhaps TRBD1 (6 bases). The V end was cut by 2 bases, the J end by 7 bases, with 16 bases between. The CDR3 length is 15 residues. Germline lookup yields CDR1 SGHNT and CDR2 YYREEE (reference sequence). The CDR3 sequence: CASSLPRGQINEQFF. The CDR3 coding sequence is TGTGCCAGCAGCTTACCCAGGGGCCAAATAAATGAGCAGTTCTTC.

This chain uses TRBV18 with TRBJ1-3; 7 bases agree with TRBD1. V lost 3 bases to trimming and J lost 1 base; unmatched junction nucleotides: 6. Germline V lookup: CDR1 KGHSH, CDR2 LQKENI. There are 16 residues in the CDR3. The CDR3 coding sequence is TGTGCCAGCTCACCCCGGACAGGTTTATCTGGAAACACCATATATTTT. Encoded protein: CASSPRTGLSGNTIYF. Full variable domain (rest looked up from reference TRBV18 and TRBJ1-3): NAGVMQNPRHLVRRRGQEARLRCSPMKGHSHVYWYRQLPEEGLKFMVYLQKENIIDESGMPKERFSAEFPKEGPSILRIQQVVRGDSAAYFCASSPRTGLSGNTIYFGEGSWLTVV.

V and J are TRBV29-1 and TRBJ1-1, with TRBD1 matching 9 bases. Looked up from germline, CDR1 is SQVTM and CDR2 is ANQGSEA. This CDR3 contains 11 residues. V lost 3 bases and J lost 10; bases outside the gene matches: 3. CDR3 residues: CSVEDRGSAFF. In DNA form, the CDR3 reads TGCAGCGTTGAGGACAGGGGATCAGCTTTCTTT.

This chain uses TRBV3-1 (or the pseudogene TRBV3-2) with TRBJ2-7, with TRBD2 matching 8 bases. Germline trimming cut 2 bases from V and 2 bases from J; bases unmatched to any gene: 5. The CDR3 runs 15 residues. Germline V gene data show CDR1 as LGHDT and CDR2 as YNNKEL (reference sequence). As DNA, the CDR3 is TGTGCCAGCAGCCAACGGAGCGGGGGCGCCTACGAGCAGTACTTC. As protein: CASSQRSGGAYEQYF.

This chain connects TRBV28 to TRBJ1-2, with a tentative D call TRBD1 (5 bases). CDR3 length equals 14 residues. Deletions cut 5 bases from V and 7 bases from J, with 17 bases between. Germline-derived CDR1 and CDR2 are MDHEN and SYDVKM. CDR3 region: CASSRQGLRVGYTF. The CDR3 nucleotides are TGTGCCAGCAGTCGTCAGGGTCTACGCGTTGGCTACACCTTC.

The CDR3 region is CASSTGDRQNTEAFF. The DNA for the CDR3 is TGTGCCAGCAGCACAGGGGACCGCCAGAACACTGAAGCTTTCTTT. The J gene is TRBJ1-1, the V gene TRBV7-9; 7 bases agree with TRBD1. This CDR3 spans 15 amino acids. Germline trimming cut 5 bases from V and 1 base from J; bases unmatched to any gene: 7. Per germline, CDR1 SEHNR and CDR2 FQNEAQ (reference sequence).

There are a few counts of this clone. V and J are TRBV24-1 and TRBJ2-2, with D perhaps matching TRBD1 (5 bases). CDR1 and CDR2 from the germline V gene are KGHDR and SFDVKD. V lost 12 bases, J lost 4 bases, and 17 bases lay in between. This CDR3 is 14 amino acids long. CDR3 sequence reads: CASIDSSSTGELFF. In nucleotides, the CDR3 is TGTGCCTCAATAGACAGTTCCTCCACCGGGGAGCTGTTTTTT.

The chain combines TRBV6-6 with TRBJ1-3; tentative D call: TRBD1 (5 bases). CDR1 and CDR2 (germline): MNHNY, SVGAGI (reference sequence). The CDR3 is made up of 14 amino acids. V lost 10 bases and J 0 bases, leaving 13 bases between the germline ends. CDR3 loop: CATRDQASGNTIYF. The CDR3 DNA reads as TGTGCCACCAGGGATCAGGCCTCTGGAAACACCATATATTTT.

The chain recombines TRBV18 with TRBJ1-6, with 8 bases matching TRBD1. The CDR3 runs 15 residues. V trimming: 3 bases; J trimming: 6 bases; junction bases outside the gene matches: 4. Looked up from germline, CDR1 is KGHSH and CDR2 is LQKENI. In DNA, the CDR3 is TGTGCCAGCTCACCTGGGACAGGTTCTAATTCACCCCTCCACTTT. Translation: CASSPGTGSNSPLHF.

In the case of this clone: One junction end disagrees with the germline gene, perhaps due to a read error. CDR3 sequence reads: CASSEGHLLF. The CDR3 DNA sequence: TGTGCCAGCAGTGAAGGGCACCTTCTCTTC. V gene TRBV2 combines with J gene TRBJ2-7; D call uncertain. Looked up from germline, CDR1 is SNHLY and CDR2 is FYNNEI. The CDR3 totals 10 residues.

As DNA, the CDR3 is TGTGCCAGCAGCGTTAGCGGGGCAAACAATGAGCAGTTCTTC. This translates into CASSVSGANNEQFF. The chain couples TRBV9 to TRBJ2-1, with 8 bases lining up with TRBD2. Losses at the gene ends were 2 bases for V and 5 bases for J; bases not matched to a gene: 3. Germline-derived CDR1 and CDR2 are SGDLS and YYNGEE. The CDR3 has 14 amino acids.

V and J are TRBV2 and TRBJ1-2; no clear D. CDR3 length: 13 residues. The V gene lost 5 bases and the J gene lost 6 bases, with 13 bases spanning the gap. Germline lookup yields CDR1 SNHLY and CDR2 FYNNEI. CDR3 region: CASSWRLRDGYTF. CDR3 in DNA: TGTGCCAGCAGTTGGAGGTTACGAGATGGCTACACCTTC. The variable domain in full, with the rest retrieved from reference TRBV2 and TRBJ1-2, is EPEVTQTPSHQVTQMGQEVILRCVPISNHLYFYWYRQILGQKVEFLVSFYNNEISEKSEIFDDQFSVERPDGSNFTLKIRSTKLEDSAMYFCASSWRLRDGYTFGSGTRLTVV.

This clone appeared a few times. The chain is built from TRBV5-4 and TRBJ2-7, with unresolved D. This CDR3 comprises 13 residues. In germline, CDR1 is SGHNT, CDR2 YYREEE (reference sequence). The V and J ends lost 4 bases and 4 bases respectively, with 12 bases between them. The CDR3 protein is CASSEGSGYEQYF. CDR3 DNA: TGTGCCAGCAGCGAAGGATCCGGGTACGAGCAGTACTTC.